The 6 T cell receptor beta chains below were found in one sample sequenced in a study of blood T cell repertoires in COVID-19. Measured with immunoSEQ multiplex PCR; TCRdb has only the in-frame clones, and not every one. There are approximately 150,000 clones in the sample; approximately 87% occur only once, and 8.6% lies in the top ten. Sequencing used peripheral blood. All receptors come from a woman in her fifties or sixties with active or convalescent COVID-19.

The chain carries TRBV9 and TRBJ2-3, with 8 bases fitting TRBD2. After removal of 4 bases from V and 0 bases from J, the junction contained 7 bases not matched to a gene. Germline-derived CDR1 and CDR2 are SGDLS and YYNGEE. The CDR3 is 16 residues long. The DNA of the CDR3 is TGTGCCAGCAGCCCGCTAGCGGGTCTTAGCACAGATACGCAGTATTTT. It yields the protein CASSPLAGLSTDTQYF. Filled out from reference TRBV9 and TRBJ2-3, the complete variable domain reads DSGVTQTPKHLITATGQRVTLRCSPRSGDLSVYWYQQSLDQGLQFLIQYYNGEERAKGNILERFSAQQFPDLHSELNLSSLELGDSALYFCASSPLAGLSTDTQYFGPGTRLTVL.

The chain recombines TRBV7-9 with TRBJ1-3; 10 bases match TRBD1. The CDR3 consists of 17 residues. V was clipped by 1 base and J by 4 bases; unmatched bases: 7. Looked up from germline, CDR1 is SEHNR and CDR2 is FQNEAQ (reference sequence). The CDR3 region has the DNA TGTGCCAGCAGCTTAGGGCGACAGGGGGCCTACGGAAACACCATATATTTT. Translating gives CASSLGRQGAYGNTIYF.

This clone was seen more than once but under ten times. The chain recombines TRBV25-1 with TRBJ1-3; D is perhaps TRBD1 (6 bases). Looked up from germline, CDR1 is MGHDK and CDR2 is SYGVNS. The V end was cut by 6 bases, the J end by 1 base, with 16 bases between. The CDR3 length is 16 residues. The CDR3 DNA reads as TGTGCCAGCAGAGCTGCGGGGGCGGCTTCTGGAAACACCATATATTTT. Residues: CASRAAGAASGNTIYF.

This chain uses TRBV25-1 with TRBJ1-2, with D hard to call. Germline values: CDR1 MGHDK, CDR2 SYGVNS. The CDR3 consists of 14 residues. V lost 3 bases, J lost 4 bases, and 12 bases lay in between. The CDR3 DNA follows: TGTGCCAGCAGTGAGGCCCACAGCTTCTATGGCTACACCTTC. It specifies CASSEAHSFYGYTF.

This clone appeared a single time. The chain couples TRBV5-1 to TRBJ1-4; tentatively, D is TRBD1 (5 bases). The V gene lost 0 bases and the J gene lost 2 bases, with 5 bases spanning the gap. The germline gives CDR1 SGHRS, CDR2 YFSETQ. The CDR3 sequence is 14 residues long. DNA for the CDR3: TGCGCCAGCAGCTTGGCAGGGACTAATGAAAAACTGTTTTTT. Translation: CASSLAGTNEKLFF.

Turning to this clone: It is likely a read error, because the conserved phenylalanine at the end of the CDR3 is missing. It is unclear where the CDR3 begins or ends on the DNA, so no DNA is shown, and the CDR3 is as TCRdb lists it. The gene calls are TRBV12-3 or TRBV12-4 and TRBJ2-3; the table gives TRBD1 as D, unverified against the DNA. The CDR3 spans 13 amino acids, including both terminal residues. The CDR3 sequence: CASCLLGQGVPSV.